This T cell receptor beta chain came from a study of cytomegalovirus exposure and HLA in healthy donors. The study, taken as a whole, reports: According to the study, roughly 160 TCR beta chains were cytomegalovirus-associated.

PCR primers comprised 60 Vbeta and 13 Jbeta primers. Here immunoSEQ multiplex PCR was the method, and the copy in TCRdb shows in-frame clones only, minus some. The sample yields 110,000 to 150,000 clones, about 64% seen once. This clone turned up a few times. Its antigen is not identified. This TCR was sampled from a man aged 60-69 years in good health and CMV-seronegative. Sequenced: PBMCs.

CDR3 nucleotide sequence: TGCAGCGTTGAGCCTAGCGGGAGTCGAGAGACCCAGTACTTC. Encoded protein: CSVEPSGSRETQYF. The V call is TRBV29-1, the J call TRBJ2-5; 10 bases are shared with TRBD2. Looked up from germline, CDR1 is SQVTM and CDR2 is ANQGSEA. The CDR3 consists of 14 residues. With 3 bases clipped from V and 4 bases from J, the junction kept 5 bases outside the gene matches.